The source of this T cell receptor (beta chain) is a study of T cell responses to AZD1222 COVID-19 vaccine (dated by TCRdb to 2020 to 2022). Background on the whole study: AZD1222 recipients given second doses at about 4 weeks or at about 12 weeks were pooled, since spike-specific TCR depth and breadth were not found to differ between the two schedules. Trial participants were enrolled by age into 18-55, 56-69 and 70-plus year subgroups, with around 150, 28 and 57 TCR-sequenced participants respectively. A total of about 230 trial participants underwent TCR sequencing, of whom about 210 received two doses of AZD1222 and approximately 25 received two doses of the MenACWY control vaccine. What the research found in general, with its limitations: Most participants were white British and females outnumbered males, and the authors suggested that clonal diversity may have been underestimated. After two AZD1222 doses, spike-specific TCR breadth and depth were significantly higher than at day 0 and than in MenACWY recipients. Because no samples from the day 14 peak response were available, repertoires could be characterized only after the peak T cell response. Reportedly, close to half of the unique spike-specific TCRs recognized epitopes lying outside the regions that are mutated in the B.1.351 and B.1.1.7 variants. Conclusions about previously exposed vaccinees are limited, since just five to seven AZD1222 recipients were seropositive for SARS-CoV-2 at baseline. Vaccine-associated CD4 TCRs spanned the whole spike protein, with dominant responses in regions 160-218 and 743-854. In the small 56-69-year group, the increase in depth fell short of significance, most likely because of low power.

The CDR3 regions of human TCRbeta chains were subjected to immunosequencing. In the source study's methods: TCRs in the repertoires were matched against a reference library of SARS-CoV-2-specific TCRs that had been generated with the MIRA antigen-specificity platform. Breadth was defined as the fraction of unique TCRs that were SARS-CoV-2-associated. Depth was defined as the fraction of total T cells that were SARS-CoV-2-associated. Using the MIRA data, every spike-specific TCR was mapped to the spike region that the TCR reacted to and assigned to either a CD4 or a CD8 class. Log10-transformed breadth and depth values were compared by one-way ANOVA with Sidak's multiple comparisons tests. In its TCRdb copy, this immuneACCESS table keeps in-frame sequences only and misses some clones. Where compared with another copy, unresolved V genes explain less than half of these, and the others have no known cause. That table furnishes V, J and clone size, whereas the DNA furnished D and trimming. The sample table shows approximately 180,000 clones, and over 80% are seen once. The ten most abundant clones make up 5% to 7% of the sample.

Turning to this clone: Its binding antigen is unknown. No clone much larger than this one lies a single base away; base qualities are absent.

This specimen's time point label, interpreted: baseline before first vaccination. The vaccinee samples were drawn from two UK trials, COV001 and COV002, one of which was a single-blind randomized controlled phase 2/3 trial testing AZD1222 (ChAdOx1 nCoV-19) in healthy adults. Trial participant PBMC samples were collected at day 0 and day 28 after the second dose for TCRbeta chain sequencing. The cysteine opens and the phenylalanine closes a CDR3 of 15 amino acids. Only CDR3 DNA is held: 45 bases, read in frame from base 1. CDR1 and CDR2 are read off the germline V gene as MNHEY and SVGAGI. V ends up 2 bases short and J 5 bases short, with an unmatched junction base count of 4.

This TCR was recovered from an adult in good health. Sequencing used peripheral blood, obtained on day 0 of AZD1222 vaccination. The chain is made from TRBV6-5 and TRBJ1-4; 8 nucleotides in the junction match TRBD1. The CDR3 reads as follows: CASSYRTGNNEKLFF. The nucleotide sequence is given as TGTGCCAGCAGTTACCGGACAGGGAACAATGAAAAACTGTTTTTT.